Detailed here is one TCR beta chain. What it binds is not known. The sample is drawn from a study of OX40 agonist ivuxolimab in advanced cancers. The method was immunoSEQ multiplex PCR; TCRdb's version includes in-frame clones alone and lacks a portion of them. The data show around 60,000 clones, approximately 86% seen once. V trimming: 1 base; J trimming: 3 bases; junction bases outside the gene matches: 11. CDR3 size: 17 residues. The germline V gene encodes CDR1 SGHRS and CDR2 YFSETQ. Study-wide results and caveats: Among some nonresponders, normalized T-cell clonal expansion was also low.

The material was CD4+ or CD8+ T cells sorted from blood, obtained in a trial of the OX40 agonist ivuxolimab. This receptor was obtained from an adult with an advanced solid tumor such as melanoma, head and neck, liver or kidney cancer. V and J are TRBV5-1 and TRBJ2-7; 9 positions match TRBD2. The CDR3 nucleotides read TGCGCCAGCAGCTTGAGCGGAATAGCGGGAGATAACTACGAGCAGTACTTC. Residues: CASSLSGIAGDNYEQYF.